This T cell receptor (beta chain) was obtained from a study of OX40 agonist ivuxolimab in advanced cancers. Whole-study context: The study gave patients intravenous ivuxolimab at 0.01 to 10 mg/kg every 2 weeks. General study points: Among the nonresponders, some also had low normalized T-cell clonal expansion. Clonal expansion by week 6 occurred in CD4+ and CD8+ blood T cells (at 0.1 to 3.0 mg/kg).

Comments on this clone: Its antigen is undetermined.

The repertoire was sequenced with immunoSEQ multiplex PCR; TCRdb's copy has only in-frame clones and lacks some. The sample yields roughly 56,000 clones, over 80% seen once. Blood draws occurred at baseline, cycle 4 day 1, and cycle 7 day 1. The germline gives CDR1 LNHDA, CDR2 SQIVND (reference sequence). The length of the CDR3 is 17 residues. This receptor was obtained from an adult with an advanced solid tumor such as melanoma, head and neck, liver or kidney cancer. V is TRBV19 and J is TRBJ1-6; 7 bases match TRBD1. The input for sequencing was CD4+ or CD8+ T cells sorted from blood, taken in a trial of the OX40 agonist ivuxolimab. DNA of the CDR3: TGTCAGCTTAACAGGGGAATATTAAGCTCCTATAATTCACCCCTCCACTTT. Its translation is CQLNRGILSSYNSPLHF.